Shown below are 8 T cell receptor beta chains from a single sample sequenced in a study of tumor-infiltrating lymphocytes in primary liver carcinoma (dated by TCRdb to about 2017). Without any cell sorting, total RNA and DNA were co-extracted from around 18-30 mg of bulk tissue using the AllPrep DNA/RNA mini kit. The sequencer listed for this sample is Illumina HiSeq 2500. A constant-region primer and ProtoScript II reverse transcriptase were used to reverse-transcribe TCRbeta-specific cDNA from about 530 ng total RNA. Construction of the TCRbeta libraries relied on three nested rounds of multiplex PCR, following a slightly modified ARM-PCR procedure. Each of the first two PCR rounds ran for around 11 cycles using multiplex TRBV1-TRBV30 forward primers together with a Cbeta reverse primer. The public reads were run again by TCRdb, first through fastp at Q25 and then through MiXCR, and only productive beta chains were kept. Here each entry gathers all rows of one CDR3 protein and keeps the most common genes and DNA. The sample includes 80,000 or so distinct CDR3 sequences, with about two thirds observed a single time. The ten largest clones take up around 13% of the sample.

The sequenced sample was liver tumor tissue from sampling region 4. The cell subset or site tag for this specimen amounts to: tumor region T4, right-lateral pole. These receptors were taken from a woman in her sixties or seventies with primary liver carcinoma and hepatitis B virus infection.

The V call is TRBV20-1, the J call TRBJ2-6; 12 bases are a match to TRBD2. Trimming took 3 bases from V and 4 from J; bases not matched to a gene: 4. This CDR3 comprises 16 residues. Germline V gene lookup returns CDR1 DFQATT and CDR2 SNEGSKA (reference sequence). The CDR3 region is CSASETSGRGANVLTF. CDR3 bases: TGCAGTGCTAGCGAGACTAGCGGGAGAGGGGCCAACGTCCTGACTTTC.

V usage is TRBV2 and J usage is TRBJ1-2, with 7 nucleotides matching TRBD1. V was clipped by 6 bases and J by 7 bases; unmatched bases: 5. This CDR3 is built from 12 residues. Germline CDR1 SNHLY, CDR2 FYNNEI. The chain's CDR3 is CASRMTGSGYTF. DNA of the CDR3: TGTGCCAGCAGGATGACAGGGAGTGGCTACACCTTC.

Concerning this clonotype itself: At one end, the junction sequence differs from germline, possibly due to a read error. V is TRBV4-2 and J is TRBJ2-1; no definite D call. The germline V gene encodes CDR1 LGHNA and CDR2 YNFKEQ. This CDR3 region has 17 residues. The CDR3 DNA follows: TGTGCCAGCTGCCAAGATGGTGTTCCCCAGCCCTACAATGAGCAGTTCTTC. Protein sequence: CASCQDGVPQPYNEQFF.

The V gene is TRBV6-2 or TRBV6-3, the J gene TRBJ2-1, with 9 bases aligning to TRBD1. V dropped 2 bases and J dropped 7; count of bases not matched to a gene: 12. The CDR3 totals 17 residues. Germline CDR1 is MNHEY and CDR2 is SVGEGT. CDR3 in amino acids: CASSYLIGDRAHNEQFF. As DNA, the CDR3 is TGTGCCAGCAGTTACCTTATAGGGGACAGGGCTCATAATGAGCAGTTCTTC.

The chain has TRBV5-1 and TRBJ2-1; 12 bases are a match to TRBD2. Trimming at V came to 2 bases and at J to 3 bases, leaving 3 bases not matched to a gene. CDR1 SGHRS and CDR2 YFSETQ come from the germline V gene. The CDR3 length is 16 residues. CDR3 loop: CASSFLLAGGYNEQFF. The CDR3, as DNA: TGCGCCAGCAGCTTCCTACTAGCGGGAGGCTACAATGAGCAGTTCTTC.

V gene TRBV6-1 combines with J gene TRBJ2-6; 7 bases fit TRBD1. The CDR3 totals 17 residues. The junction had 16 bases not matched to a gene; V was cut back by 10 bases and J by 4 bases. CDR1 is MNHNS and CDR2 is SASEGT in the germline V gene. The CDR3 DNA follows: TGTGCCACCACAGGGGCGCAAACCCTCACAGGGGCCAACGTCCTGACTTTC. Translation gives CATTGAQTLTGANVLTF.

About this clonotype: The junction does not match germline at one end; this may be a read error. This rearrangement joins TRBV4-1 to TRBJ2-2; 8 bases match TRBD2. Germline V gene lookup returns CDR1 MGHRA and CDR2 YSYEKL. CDR3 length: 17 amino acids. DNA for the CDR3: TGCACCAGCAGCCTTGAGGGTAGCGGGATGGTTGACGGGGAGCTGTTTTTT. It yields the protein CTSSLEGSGMVDGELFF.

Note on this clonotype: This likely comes from a read error, as the CDR3 has no conserved phenylalanine or tryptophan at its end. V is TRBV11-1 and J is TRBJ2-6, with D maybe TRBD2 (5 bases). V lost 5 bases to trimming and J lost 2 bases, with 10 bases between them. The CDR3 runs to 15 residues. Germline V gene lookup returns CDR1 SGHAT and CDR2 FQDESV (reference sequence). CDR3 nucleotide sequence: TGTGCCAGCAGCCTCTCGGAGGCTGGGGCCAACGTCCTGACTATC. As protein: CASSLSEAGANVLTI.